This T cell receptor (beta chain) was documented in a study of cytomegalovirus exposure and HLA in healthy donors. For the study at large: The same platform was used for the 120 validation repertoires and the roughly 720 first-cohort repertoires, a later analysis reported.

General study findings and limits: Three CMV-associated chains proved CMV antigen-specific in vitro. There were under 200 TCR beta chains listed as cytomegalovirus-associated. According to a later analysis, TCR clusters from the first cohort tended to co-occur in the 120 or so validation repertoires.

V was clipped by 5 bases and J by 6 bases, with 16 bases between them. Germline CDR1 and CDR2: SGHTA and FQGNSA. The CDR3 runs to 15 residues. Sequencing was performed with immunoSEQ multiplex PCR; in TCRdb, only in-frame clones are kept and a portion is missing. The table has 97,000 or so clones, about 90% seen once; the top ten hold 5.5% to 7.5%. This clone was counted between two and nine times. As yet, its antigen is unknown. V is TRBV7-2 and J is TRBJ2-2; D possibly corresponds to TRBD1 (6 bases). Sequencing was done on a sample of PBMCs. The TCR originated in a man aged 18 to 30 in good health and CMV-seropositive. CDR3 nucleotides: TGTGCCAGCAGCCTAAATCGACAGGTGGCCGGGGAGCTGTTTTTT. Its translation: CASSLNRQVAGELFF.